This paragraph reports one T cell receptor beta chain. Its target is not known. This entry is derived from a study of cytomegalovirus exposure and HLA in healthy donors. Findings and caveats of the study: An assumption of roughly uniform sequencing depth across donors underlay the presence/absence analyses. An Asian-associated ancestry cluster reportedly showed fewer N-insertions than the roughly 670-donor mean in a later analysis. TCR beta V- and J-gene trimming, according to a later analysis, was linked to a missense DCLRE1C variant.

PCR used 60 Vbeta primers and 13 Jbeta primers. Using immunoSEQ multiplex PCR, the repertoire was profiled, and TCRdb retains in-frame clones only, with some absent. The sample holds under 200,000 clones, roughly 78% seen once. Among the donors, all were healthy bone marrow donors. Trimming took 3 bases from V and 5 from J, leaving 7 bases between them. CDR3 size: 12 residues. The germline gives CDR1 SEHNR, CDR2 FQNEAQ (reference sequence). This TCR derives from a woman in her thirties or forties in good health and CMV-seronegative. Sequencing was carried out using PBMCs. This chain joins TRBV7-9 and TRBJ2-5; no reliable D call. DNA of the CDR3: TGTGCCAGCAGCTTCGCGTCGGAGACCCAGTACTTC. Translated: CASSFASETQYF.